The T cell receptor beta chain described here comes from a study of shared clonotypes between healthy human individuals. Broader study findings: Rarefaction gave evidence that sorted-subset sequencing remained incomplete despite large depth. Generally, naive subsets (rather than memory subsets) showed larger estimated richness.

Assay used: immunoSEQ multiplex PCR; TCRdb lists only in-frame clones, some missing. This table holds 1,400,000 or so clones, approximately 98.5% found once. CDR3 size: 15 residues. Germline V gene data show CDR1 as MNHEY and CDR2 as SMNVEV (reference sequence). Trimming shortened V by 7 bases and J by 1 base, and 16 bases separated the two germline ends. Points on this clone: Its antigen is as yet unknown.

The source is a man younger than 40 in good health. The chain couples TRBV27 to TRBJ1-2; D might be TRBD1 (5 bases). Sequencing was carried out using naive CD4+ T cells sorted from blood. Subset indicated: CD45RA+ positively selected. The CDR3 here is CASTPGLGFNYGYTF. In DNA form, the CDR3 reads TGTGCCAGCACTCCGGGGCTGGGTTTTAACTATGGCTACACCTTC.